This T cell receptor beta chain derives from a study of beta chain features in type 1 diabetes. Study results and caveats: Shorter TCRB CDR3s, moderately but significantly so, marked every one of the four CD4+ subsets in Type 1 diabetes patients. Among type 1 diabetes patients, VDJ junctions had fewer insertions and more deletions.

Expressed TCRB transcripts were sequenced after all isolated RNA was converted to cDNA. Clones were read by immunoSEQ multiplex PCR, and TCRdb kept only the in-frame ones, dropping some. The table has around 280,000 clones, roughly 15% seen once. This clone was seen only a few times. Its antigen is as yet unknown. Germline CDR1 is SGHTA and CDR2 is FQGNSA. The V end lost 5 bases, the J end lost 8 bases, and 15 bases lay between the germline ends. This CDR3 region has 13 residues. The source is a man between 18 and 35 years old with type 1 diabetes. V usage is TRBV7-2 and J usage is TRBJ1-2; no clear D gene. Sample: naive CD4+ T cells from blood. CDR3 sequence reads: CASSPRVIEGYTF. CDR3 sequence (DNA): TGTGCCAGCAGCCCGCGGGTTATCGAAGGCTACACCTTC.